This entry features one TCR beta chain sequence. Its antigen remains unknown. Generated by immunoSEQ multiplex PCR, the TCRdb table keeps only in-frame clones and is missing some. The profile shows about 70,000 clones, around 88% of them singletons. Trimming shortened V by 11 bases and J by 0 bases, and 14 bases separated the two germline ends. From germline, CDR1 is MNHEY and CDR2 SMNVEV (reference sequence). This CDR3 region has 14 residues. These data come from a study of OX40 agonist ivuxolimab in advanced cancers. Study information: Ivuxolimab is a fully human IgG2 antibody that activates OX40 (CD134). Administration of intravenous ivuxolimab to patients occurred every 2 weeks at 0.01 to 10 mg/kg. Study conclusions and caveats: In a subset of nonresponders, normalized T-cell clonal expansion was also low.

The origin of this receptor is an adult with an advanced solid tumor such as melanoma, head and neck, liver or kidney cancer. Material: CD4+ or CD8+ T cells sorted from blood, obtained in a trial of the OX40 agonist ivuxolimab. This sequence joins TRBV27 and TRBJ2-1; D gene uncertain. CDR3 sequence reads: CASHSWSSYNEQFF. The CDR3 DNA reads TGTGCCTCTCACTCGTGGAGCTCCTACAATGAGCAGTTCTTC.